These T cell receptor beta chains were read from a single sample in a study of blood T cells in healthy people across ages. TCRdb re-derived calls from the 5' RACE reads in MiXCR, one entry per CDR3 protein. In the table there are approximately 800,000 distinct CDR3 sequences, around 50% of which are singletons. Sequencing used blood. These receptors were taken from a man at least 80 years old in good health. Both conserved end residues are part of each CDR3. A D gene is named only where the DNA matches it firmly.

- | TRBV2 | CASSEGSGPPNYGYTF
TRBD1 | TRBV6-5 | CATADRGRVDERYF
TRBD1 | TRBV9 | CASSSGQLTDTQYF
- | TRBV19 | CASSIRGVNTEAFF
- | TRBV20-1 | CSAGGGRGSLTDTQYF
- | TRBV6-5 | CASRRGGNYNEQFF
TRBD2 | TRBV3-1 | CASSQGLAGGTNEQFF
- | TRBV15 | CATSRDWREQYF
TRBD1 | TRBV28 | CASTQGQSRGYTF
- | TRBV9 | CASSVRGGTSTDTQYF
- | TRBV10-2 | CASSVTGVIGEQFF
- | TRBV12-3/TRBV12-4 | CASSLVGTQYF
- | TRBV4-1 | CASSLIQGYTDTQYF
TRBD2 | TRBV7-8 | CASSLANSGTSGYSTYNEQFF
- | TRBV20-1 | CSARGGATYNSPLHF
TRBD1 | TRBV28 | CASSTGTGFYNEQFF
TRBD2 | TRBV20-1 | CSARDPSSSGRASTDTQYF
TRBD2 | TRBV7-2 | CASSLAIGTSQNEQFF
TRBD1 | TRBV20-1 | CSASQGAALTDTQYF
- | TRBV29-1 | CSVGKQGETQYF
TRBD1 | TRBV18 | CASSPPGTEKRLAQYF
- | TRBV3-1 | CASSQIRDLPNPGELFF
TRBD1 | TRBV20-1 | CSANPGTGAKNIQYF
- | TRBV5-1 | CASSLEAGYTNQPQHF
TRBD2 | TRBV28 | CASRRGLAGIRSYNEQFF
TRBD1 | TRBV6-2/TRBV6-3 | CASSYSPGQAPVDTQYF
- | TRBV29-1 | CSVVPITAYEQCF
- | TRBV6-6 | CASRVRGNSYEQYF
TRBD1 | TRBV4-1 | CASSQGQKGNQPQHF
TRBD1 | TRBV12-3/TRBV12-4 | CASTFYSSRGQETQYF
- | TRBV11-1 | CASSIGYEQFF
- | TRBV5-1 | CASSLPHDYNEQFF
TRBD1 | TRBV5-1 | CASSIDRVRETEAFF
TRBD2 | TRBV20-1 | CSAESGTTIYNEQFF
TRBD2 | TRBV7-7 | CASSLALAGGPETQYF
- | TRBV3-1 | CASSQRREANEQYF
- | TRBV25-1 | CASSEFYGYTF